This T cell receptor (beta chain) comes out of a study of CD8 T cells in ankylosing spondylitis. This clonotype was seen a handful of times. Its antigen is unidentified. Overall study results and limits: Seven or eight highly homologous variants made up a TCR beta motif, and this motif appeared characteristic of ankylosing spondylitis blood. Both synovial fluid and blood in reactive arthritis had previously been reported to carry some motif variants.

After removal of 6 bases from V and 3 bases from J, the junction contained 10 bases not matched to a gene. Germline V gives CDR1 DFQATT, CDR2 SNEGSKA (reference sequence). The CDR3 contains 15 residues. A single record per CDR3 protein comes from TCRdb applying MiXCR to the 5' RACE reads. The table lists about 350,000 distinct CDR3 sequences, roughly 20% of them singletons, with around 14% in the top ten. The receptor's source is a male donor with ankylosing spondylitis or in good health (not recorded which). The J gene is TRBJ2-1, the V gene TRBV20-1, with 8 nucleotides matching TRBD1. Sequences were obtained from blood, either unsorted or a sorted T cell fraction (not recorded which). The CDR3 DNA is TGCAGTGCATCCCAGGACAGGGCTTTCTACAATGAGCAGTTCTTC. Amino acid sequence: CSASQDRAFYNEQFF.